This T cell receptor (beta chain) is drawn from a study of glioma-infiltrating T cells. The germline V gene encodes CDR1 SGHTA and CDR2 FQGTGA. The CDR3 is 15 residues long. Trimming took off 5 bases at V and 3 bases at J, with 17 bases between the two ends. This clonotype was picked up a small number of times. Its target is unknown. The iRepertoire nested amplicon-rescue multiplex PCR amplified TCR alpha and beta CDR3s from RNA. TCRdb reanalysed the multiplex PCR reads using MiXCR and keeps one entry per CDR3 protein. In the table there are approximately 400,000 distinct CDR3 sequences, around 45% of which are singletons. Whole-study results and caveats: Gliomas, especially low-grade, showed above-expected tissue-blood divergence; non-neoplastic patients showed below.

The chain employs TRBV7-3 and TRBJ2-7, with D perhaps TRBD2 (6 bases). This sequence originates from a human donor with low-grade glioma or glioblastoma, undergoing nonglioma brain surgery, or in good health (not recorded which). The sample consisted of glioma tissue, nonneoplastic brain tissue, or PBMCs (not recorded which). Here the CDR3 reads CASSPQFGGFYEQYF. Here the CDR3 DNA reads TGTGCCAGCAGCCCGCAGTTTGGAGGGTTCTACGAGCAGTACTTC.